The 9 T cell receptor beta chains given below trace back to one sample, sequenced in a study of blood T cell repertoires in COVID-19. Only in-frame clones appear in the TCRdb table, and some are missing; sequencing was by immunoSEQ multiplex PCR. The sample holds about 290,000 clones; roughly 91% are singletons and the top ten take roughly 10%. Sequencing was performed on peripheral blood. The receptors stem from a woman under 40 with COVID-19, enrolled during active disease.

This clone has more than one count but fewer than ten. CDR3 in DNA: TGCGCCAGCAGCCAAGACGGAGGGACCCTGAACACTGAAGCTTTCTTT. Amino acid sequence: CASSQDGGTLNTEAFF. V gene TRBV4-1 combines with J gene TRBJ1-1; D possibly corresponds to TRBD1 (5 bases). Germline V gene data show CDR1 as MGHRA and CDR2 as YSYEKL. V gave up 0 bases and J gave up 0 bases, with 11 bases separating them. This CDR3 comprises 16 residues.

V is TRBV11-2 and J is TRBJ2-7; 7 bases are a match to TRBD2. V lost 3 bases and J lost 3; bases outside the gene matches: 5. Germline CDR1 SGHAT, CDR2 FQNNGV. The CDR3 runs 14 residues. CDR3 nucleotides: TGTGCCAGCAGCTTTGGAGGCGGGGGCTACGAGCAGTACTTC. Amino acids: CASSFGGGGYEQYF. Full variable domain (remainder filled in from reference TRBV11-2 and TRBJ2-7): EAGVAQSPRYKIIEKRQSVAFWCNPISGHATLYWYQQILGQGPKLLIQFQNNGVVDDSQLPKDRFSAERLKGVDSTLKIQPAKLEDSAVYLCASSFGGGGYEQYFGPGTRLTVT.

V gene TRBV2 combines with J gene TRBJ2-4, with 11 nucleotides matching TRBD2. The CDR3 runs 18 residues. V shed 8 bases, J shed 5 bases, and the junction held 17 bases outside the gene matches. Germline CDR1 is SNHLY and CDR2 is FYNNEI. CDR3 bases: TGTGCCAGCTCCCAGCGTAGCGGGGGGGCCGGCAACCAAAACATTCAGTACTTC. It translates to CASSQRSGGAGNQNIQYF.

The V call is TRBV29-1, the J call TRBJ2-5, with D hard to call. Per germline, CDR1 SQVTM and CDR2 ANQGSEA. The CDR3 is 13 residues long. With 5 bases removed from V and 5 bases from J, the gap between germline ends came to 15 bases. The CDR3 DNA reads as TGCAGCGTTACGGCTCTAGACGGGGAGACCCAGTACTTC. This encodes CSVTALDGETQYF.

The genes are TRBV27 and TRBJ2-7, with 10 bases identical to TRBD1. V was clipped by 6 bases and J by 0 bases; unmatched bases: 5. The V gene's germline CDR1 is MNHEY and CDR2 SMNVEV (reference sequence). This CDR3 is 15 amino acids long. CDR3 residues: CASSGQGVSSYEQYF. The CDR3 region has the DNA TGTGCCAGCAGCGGACAGGGGGTCTCCTCCTACGAGCAGTACTTC.

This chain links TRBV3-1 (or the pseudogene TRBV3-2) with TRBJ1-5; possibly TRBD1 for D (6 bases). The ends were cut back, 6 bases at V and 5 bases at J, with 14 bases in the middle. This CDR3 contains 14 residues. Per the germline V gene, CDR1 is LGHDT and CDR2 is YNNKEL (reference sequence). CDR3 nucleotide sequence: TGTGCCAGCAGTTATGGACAGAGTTATCAGCCCCAGCATTTT. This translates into CASSYGQSYQPQHF.

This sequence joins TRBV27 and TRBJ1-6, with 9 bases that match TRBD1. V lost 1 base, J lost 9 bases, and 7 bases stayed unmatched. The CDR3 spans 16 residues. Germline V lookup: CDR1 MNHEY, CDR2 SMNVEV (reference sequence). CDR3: CASSLYGGTGSSPLHF. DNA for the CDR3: TGTGCCAGCAGTTTATATGGGGGGACAGGGAGTTCACCCCTCCACTTT.

The CDR3 DNA reads as TGCGCCAGCAGCCAAGTGGTGGCCGGGGTCCGGCATCAGCCCCAGCATTTT. Encoded protein: CASSQVVAGVRHQPQHF. The chain links TRBV4-1 to TRBJ1-5; D gene unclear. V was clipped by 1 base and J by 5 bases, with 18 bases between them. Germline CDR1 and CDR2: MGHRA and YSYEKL. This CDR3 region has 17 residues.

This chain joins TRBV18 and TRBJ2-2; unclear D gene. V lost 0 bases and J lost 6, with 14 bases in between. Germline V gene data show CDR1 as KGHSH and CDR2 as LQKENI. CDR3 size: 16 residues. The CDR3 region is CASSPPEYQSSGELFF. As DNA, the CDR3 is TGTGCCAGCTCACCACCAGAATACCAGTCGTCCGGGGAGCTGTTTTTT.